The sequence of this TCR beta chain was determined in a study of T cells in Graves' hyperthyroidism and ophthalmopathy (dated by TCRdb to about 2019). The study in broad terms: Peripheral blood was sampled at the time of initial diagnosis, prior to any treatment. In addition, the study compared T-cell repertoires in thyroid tissue and in blood from several Graves' hyperthyroidism patients. TCR Vbeta CDR3 sequencing of roughly 140 peripheral blood samples (over 40 ophthalmopathy, roughly 74 hyperthyroidism and some 17 progressor patients) is reported in the paper. To identify distinguishing TCR V-J signatures, a discovery cohort of about a hundred patients was used, comprising some 45 with Graves' ophthalmopathy and some 60 with stable Graves' hyperthyroidism. The 75 to 100 discovery patients were divided at random into training and test sets in a 7:3 ratio. Prospective prediction of ophthalmopathy was tested in an independent validation cohort of fewer than 20 hyperthyroidism patients and 17 patients who later progressed to ophthalmopathy. Following sampling, methimazole starting at 30 mg daily was given to hyperthyroidism patients, and high-dose intravenous methylprednisolone was given to ophthalmopathy patients. The study at large found these results: Most expanded thyroid clonotypes (frequency above 0.001) were also detected in blood, a finding suggesting that blood repertoires may reflect thyroid immune responses. A 13 V-J signature model separated ophthalmopathy from stable hyperthyroidism, with nearly 90% sensitivity and 81.08% specificity in cross-validation and 80%/75% in testing. In validation, progression to ophthalmopathy was predicted by the model with around 71% sensitivity and approximately 78% specificity, a median of 6.5 months before onset. Sample size was not statistically predetermined, and blinding of investigators to group allocation was not performed.

Ophthalmopathy patients had moderately to severely active disease, Clinical Activity Score of at least 3, NOSPECS grade of at least 4, and duration under 3 months. Any patient with an uncontrolled infection, another autoimmune disease, pregnancy or lactation was excluded. Clinical symptoms, serum thyroxine and TRAb, thyroid ultrasound, and orbital computed tomography formed the basis for the diagnoses. PBMCs were separated from under 12 ml of fresh peripheral blood using Ficoll-Paque density gradient centrifugation. Total RNA was extracted using Trizol reagent, and RNA quality was assessed on an Agilent 2100 Bioanalyzer. TCR beta CDR3 regions were amplified from RNA transcripts. A first-round RT-PCR of the TCR CDR3 used the HTBI primer set with the Qiagen OneStep RT-PCR kit. A second multiplex PCR round built the libraries, followed by size selection and purification. The libraries were sequenced on an Illumina HiSeq2000 using paired-end 100 bp reads. In the authors' own workflow: SOAPnuke was used to process the raw data, throwing out any read that contained adapters or uncalled bases, had a mean Phred below 15, or lacked an exact constant-primer or identifier match. High-quality paired reads were merged using COPE v1.2.5, and each unique nucleotide sequence was defined as a clonotype. MiTCR v1.1 was used to align clonotypes to the IMGT TRBV, TRBD and TRBJ reference segments. The analysis was restricted to V-J combinations with a frequency above 0.0001, which together covered roughly 99% of the repertoires. The TCS score was defined as F50 (clonal expansion) divided by E x V (chaos), with BLOSUM62-based TCRdist calculated between CDR3 peptides within each V-J. Welch's t-statistics and random forest reduced some 510 V-J features to about 12, which were used in a naive Bayes classifier (R e1071). The raw public data were reprocessed by TCRdb itself: fastp quality trimming at Q25, MiXCR clonotype calling, in-frame beta chains only. Each entry is one CDR3 protein sequence, shown with its most common DNA and genes. TCRdb's processing, not the study's, gives the V and J calls here. The sample table contains roughly 280,000 distinct CDR3 sequences; only one count was recorded for approximately 15% of them. Clones ranked in the top ten supply 55% to 60% of the sample.

There are a few counts of this clonotype. Its antigen specificity is not known. There are no base qualities to consult, and no much larger clone falls within one base. The junction shows trimming of 4 bases on V and 7 bases on J, and the gene matches do not reach 18 bases of it. As encoded in the germline V gene (reference sequence), CDR1 is SGHKS while CDR2 is YYEKEE. Including the terminal cysteine and phenylalanine, the CDR3 comprises 17 residues. Solely the CDR3 DNA is kept, with 51 bases framed from the first base. Source material: blood. This TCR derives from a woman aged 60-75 years with Graves' ophthalmopathy. The chain is encoded by TRBV5-5 joined to TRBJ2-7; 9 central bases correspond to TRBD1. The CDR3 in this case is CASSQGDRDRDSNEQYF. The sequenced DNA is TGTGCCAGCAGCCAAGGCGACCGGGACAGGGACTCTAATGAGCAGTACTTC.